One sample yielded the 23 T cell receptor beta chains listed below, sequenced in a study of OX40 agonist ivuxolimab in advanced cancers. Clones were read by immunoSEQ multiplex PCR, and TCRdb kept only the in-frame ones, dropping some. Of 65,000 to 90,000 clones listed, 90% were seen once; the top ten hold approximately 0.51%. Sequences were derived from CD4+ or CD8+ T cells sorted from blood, sampled in a trial of the OX40 agonist ivuxolimab. Receptor source: an adult with an advanced solid tumor such as melanoma, head and neck, liver or kidney cancer.

In its sample, this clone was seen once. This chain uses TRBV19 with TRBJ2-3, with D tentatively TRBD2 (6 bases). CDR1 and CDR2 from the germline V gene are LNHDA and SQIVND (reference sequence). V shed 4 bases and J shed 8 bases, with 25 bases lying between them. This CDR3 comprises 17 residues. CDR3 in DNA: TGTGCCAGTAGTAATGGGGGTCTGGCCTCGGGGGACGGTACGCAGTATTTT. It yields the protein CASSNGGLASGDGTQYF.

The chain combines TRBV11-2 with TRBJ1-1, with 8 bases aligning to TRBD1. The CDR3 extends over 19 amino acids. Germline-derived CDR1 and CDR2 are SGHAT and FQNNGV. The J segment lost 3 bases and the V segment lost 1 base, leaving 16 bases of the junction unmatched. CDR3 loop: CASSLVWAGGAARDTEAFF. CDR3 coding DNA: TGTGCCAGCAGCTTAGTGTGGGCAGGGGGCGCCGCAAGGGACACTGAAGCTTTCTTT. Filled out from reference TRBV11-2 and TRBJ1-1, the complete variable domain reads EAGVAQSPRYKIIEKRQSVAFWCNPISGHATLYWYQQILGQGPKLLIQFQNNGVVDDSQLPKDRFSAERLKGVDSTLKIQPAKLEDSAVYLCASSLVWAGGAARDTEAFFGQGTRLTVV.

The rearrangement links TRBV7-9 to TRBJ1-1; no definite D call. Germline V gene sequence: CDR1 SEHNR, CDR2 FQNEAQ (reference sequence). The CDR3 runs 13 residues. V lost 3 bases and J lost 1, with 6 bases in between. CDR3: CASSFIGNTEAFF. CDR3 DNA sequence: TGTGCCAGCAGCTTTATAGGGAACACTGAAGCTTTCTTT.

The chain employs TRBV5-4 and TRBJ2-7, with D perhaps being TRBD1 or TRBD2 (6 bases each). CDR1 SGHNT and CDR2 YYREEE come from the germline V gene (reference sequence). Trimming cost V 3 bases and J 2 bases, with 15 bases left between them. This CDR3 is built from 15 residues. For the CDR3, the DNA is TGTGCCAGCAGCTGGGGTAAGGGGGGTACCTACGAGCAGTACTTC. Its protein product is CASSWGKGGTYEQYF.

The chain carries TRBV2 and TRBJ1-1; 7 bases fit TRBD1. CDR3 length equals 18 residues. J gave up 1 base and V 4 bases, and 15 bases lay outside the gene matches. Germline CDR1 and CDR2: SNHLY and FYNNEI. CDR3 in DNA: TGTGCCAGCAGTGTGCACAGGCTGGGGCCAGGGGGGAACACTGAAGCTTTCTTT. Translated, it gives CASSVHRLGPGGNTEAFF.

This chain links TRBV11-2 with TRBJ1-1, with D perhaps matching TRBD1 (6 bases). In germline, CDR1 is SGHAT, CDR2 FQNNGV. The CDR3 is made up of 13 amino acids. The ends were cut back, 1 base at V and 3 bases at J, with 6 bases in the middle. DNA for the CDR3: TGTGCCAGCAGCTTAGGACAGGACACTGAAGCTTTCTTT. It encodes CASSLGQDTEAFF.

This CDR3 reads CASSSGYGYTF. The CDR3 region has the DNA TGTGCCAGCAGCTCGGGCTATGGCTACACCTTC. The chain combines TRBV6-5 with TRBJ1-2; D ambiguous. Germline V CDR1 and CDR2: MNHEY, SVGAGI. The V gene lost 6 bases and the J gene lost 4 bases, with 6 bases spanning the gap. This CDR3 is built from 11 residues.

This clone has only one observation. The genes are TRBV5-1 and TRBJ1-1; possibly TRBD1 for D (5 bases). The germline V gene has CDR1 SGHRS and CDR2 YFSETQ. The V gene lost 1 base and the J gene lost 1 base, with 14 bases spanning the gap. The CDR3 covers 16 residues. CDR3 nucleotide sequence: TGCGCCAGCAGCTTGTCCCAGGGTGTTGGGAACACTGAAGCTTTCTTT. Its translation: CASSLSQGVGNTEAFF.

This chain connects TRBV11-2 to TRBJ2-5; 10 bases agree with TRBD2. The germline V gene has CDR1 SGHAT and CDR2 FQNNGV. The CDR3 consists of 15 residues. J gave up 5 bases and V 2 bases, and 5 bases lay outside the gene matches. CDR3 sequence: CASSLLAGVGETQYF. CDR3 DNA: TGTGCCAGCAGCTTACTAGCGGGAGTGGGTGAGACCCAGTACTTC.

V and J are TRBV19 and TRBJ2-1; D remains ambiguous. The CDR3 extends over 14 amino acids. V shed 4 bases and J shed 5 bases, with 12 bases lying between them. Germline CDR1 and CDR2: LNHDA and SQIVND (reference sequence). The CDR3 DNA reads as TGTGCCAGTAGTACTGCGGACCGTCACAATGAGCAGTTCTTC. This encodes CASSTADRHNEQFF.

The chain combines TRBV23-1 with TRBJ2-1; D is possibly TRBD1 or TRBD2 (6 bases each). TRBV23-1 is labeled an ORF, and its function is uncertain. V was cut by 4 bases and J by 4 bases, with 32 bases left in between. The CDR3 is made up of 21 amino acids. The CDR3 is CASSRLRPNRAEDYRYNEQFF. The CDR3 region has the DNA TGCGCCAGCAGTCGACTACGCCCAAACAGGGCGGAGGACTACCGGTACAATGAGCAGTTCTTC.

The table lists this clone with a few counts. CDR3 bases: TGTGCCAGCAGGCCCCGACTAGGGCCCGGGGAGCTGTTTTTT. Protein: CASRPRLGPGELFF. The chain links TRBV6-5 to TRBJ2-2; D perhaps matches TRBD2 (6 bases). CDR1 and CDR2 (germline): MNHEY, SVGAGI. The CDR3 consists of 14 residues. The V gene lost 6 bases and the J gene lost 6 bases, with 14 bases spanning the gap.

This sequence joins TRBV2 and TRBJ2-7, with TRBD1 matching over 11 bases. Germline trimming cut 5 bases from V and 5 bases from J; bases unmatched to any gene: 5. CDR1 SNHLY and CDR2 FYNNEI come from the germline V gene. This CDR3 is 14 amino acids long. This chain's CDR3 is CASSFGTGGDEQYF. The CDR3 nucleotides are TGTGCCAGCAGTTTCGGGACAGGGGGGGACGAGCAGTACTTC.

V is TRBV5-1 and J is TRBJ1-5; D remains unclear. The CDR3 consists of 13 residues. Germline CDR1 reads SGHRS; CDR2 reads YFSETQ. Between the trimmed V and J ends, which lost 1 base and 1 base, there was a span of 3 bases. CDR3: CASSLNSNQPQHF. CDR3 DNA: TGCGCCAGCAGCTTGAACAGCAATCAGCCCCAGCATTTT.

V is TRBV5-1 and J is TRBJ2-1; TRBD2 matches at 8 bases. The CDR3 sequence is 15 residues long. The germline CDR1 and CDR2 sequences are SGHRS and YFSETQ. The V segment lost 3 bases and the J segment 5 bases; nucleotides outside the gene matches: 7. DNA for the CDR3: TGCGCCAGCAGCTCCACCGGCGGGGGGCACAATGAGCAGTTCTTC. Amino acids: CASSSTGGGHNEQFF.

The DNA of the CDR3 is TGTGCCAGCAGTGAAGACGGGGGACTAGCGCACGAGCAGTACTTC. This gives the protein CASSEDGGLAHEQYF. The rearrangement links TRBV2 to TRBJ2-7; 10 bases align to TRBD2. CDR1 is SNHLY, CDR2 FYNNEI, per germline. The junction had 5 bases not matched to a gene; V was cut back by 1 base and J by 5 bases. CDR3 length: 15 residues. Supplemented by reference TRBV2 and TRBJ2-7, the full variable domain reads EPEVTQTPSHQVTQMGQEVILRCVPISNHLYFYWYRQILGQKVEFLVSFYNNEISEKSEIFDDQFSVERPDGSNFTLKIRSTKLEDSAMYFCASSEDGGLAHEQYFGPGTRLTVT.

V and J are TRBV5-1 and TRBJ1-1, with D tentatively TRBD1 (6 bases). The germline V and J ends were trimmed by 5 bases and 1 base, with 12 bases remaining between them. This CDR3 spans 14 amino acids. CDR1 is SGHRS and CDR2 is YFSETQ in the germline V gene. The CDR3 region is CASRRGQPNTEAFF. In DNA, the CDR3 is TGCGCCAGCAGACGCGGACAGCCGAACACTGAAGCTTTCTTT. Based on the CDR3 plus reference TRBV5-1 and TRBJ1-1, the full variable domain is KAGVTQTPRYLIKTRGQQVTLSCSPISGHRSVSWYQQTPGQGLQFLFEYFSETQRNKGNFPGRFSGRQFSNSRSEMNVSTLELGDSALYLCASRRGQPNTEAFFGQGTRLTVV.

V gene TRBV30 combines with J gene TRBJ2-1; the D is unclear. The CDR3 consists of 12 residues. Germline V lookup: CDR1 GTSNPN, CDR2 SVGIG (reference sequence). The V gene lost 5 bases and the J gene lost 6 bases, with 11 bases spanning the gap. CDR3 nucleotide sequence: TGTGCCTGGGCGCGCTGGGGCAATGAGCAGTTCTTC. It is translated as CAWARWGNEQFF. The full variable domain, in which reference TRBV30 and TRBJ2-1 provide the parts outside the CDR3, is SQTIHQWPATLVQPVGSPLSLECTVEGTSNPNLYWYRQAAGRGLQLLFYSVGIGQISSEVPQNLSASRPQDRQFILSSKKLLLSDSGFYLCAWARWGNEQFFGPGTRLTVL.

V and J are TRBV15 and TRBJ1-4; no clear D. This CDR3 region has 16 residues. Between the trimmed V and J ends, which lost 3 bases and 1 base, there was a span of 12 bases. Germline-derived CDR1 and CDR2 are LNHNV and YYDKDF (reference sequence). The CDR3 protein is CATSSRDTLTNEKLFF. In DNA, the CDR3 is TGTGCCACCAGCAGTCGAGATACATTAACTAATGAAAAACTGTTTTTT.

The rearrangement links TRBV5-1 to TRBJ1-4, with D maybe TRBD1 (5 bases). The germline gives CDR1 SGHRS, CDR2 YFSETQ. The CDR3 covers 17 residues. Trimming stripped 0 bases from V and 1 base from J, with 13 bases between. This CDR3 reads CASSLGGRGGTNEKLFF. The CDR3 DNA reads as TGCGCCAGCAGCTTGGGTGGAAGGGGCGGAACTAATGAAAAACTGTTTTTT.

Remarks on this clone: The same CDR3 arises from other DNA sequences in this sample as well. V gene TRBV27 combines with J gene TRBJ2-4; a weak D match, TRBD1 (5 bases). Germline assignment: CDR1 MNHEY and CDR2 SMNVEV (reference sequence). V lost 2 bases and J lost 0, with 8 bases in between. CDR3 length equals 15 residues. The chain's CDR3 is CASSLGALAKNIQYF. Here the CDR3 DNA reads TGTGCCAGCAGTTTAGGGGCCCTAGCCAAAAACATTCAGTACTTC.

The chain links TRBV29-1 to TRBJ2-2; a possible D gene is TRBD2 (6 bases). CDR1 and CDR2 (germline): SQVTM, ANQGSEA. V was pared by 6 bases and J by 1 base, with 12 bases between. This CDR3 has 14 amino acids. CDR3 nucleotides: TGCAGCGTACGACGGGGGATGAACACCGGGGAGCTGTTTTTT. Its protein product is CSVRRGMNTGELFF.

The chain carries TRBV28 and TRBJ1-1; maybe TRBD1 (5 bases). Trimming left V 8 bases short and J 11 bases short, with 15 bases between. Germline V gene sequence: CDR1 MDHEN, CDR2 SYDVKM. The CDR3 sequence is 11 residues long. Here the CDR3 reads CASRSQAWAFF. CDR3 nucleotide sequence: TGTGCCAGCCGCTCACAGGCCTGGGCTTTCTTT.